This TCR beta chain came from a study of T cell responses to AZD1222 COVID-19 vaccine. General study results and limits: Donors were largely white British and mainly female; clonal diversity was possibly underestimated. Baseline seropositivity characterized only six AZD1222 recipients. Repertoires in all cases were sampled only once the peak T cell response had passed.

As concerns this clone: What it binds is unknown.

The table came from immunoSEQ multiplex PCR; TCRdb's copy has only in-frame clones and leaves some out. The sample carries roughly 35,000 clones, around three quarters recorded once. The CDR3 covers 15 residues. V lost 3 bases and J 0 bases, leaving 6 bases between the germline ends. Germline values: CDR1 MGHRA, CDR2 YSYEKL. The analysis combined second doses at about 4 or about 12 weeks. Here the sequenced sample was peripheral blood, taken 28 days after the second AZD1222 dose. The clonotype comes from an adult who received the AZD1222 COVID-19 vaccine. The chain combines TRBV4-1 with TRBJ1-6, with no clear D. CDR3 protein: CASSHQNSYNSPLHF. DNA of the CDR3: TGCGCCAGCAGCCACCAAAACTCCTATAATTCACCCCTCCACTTT.